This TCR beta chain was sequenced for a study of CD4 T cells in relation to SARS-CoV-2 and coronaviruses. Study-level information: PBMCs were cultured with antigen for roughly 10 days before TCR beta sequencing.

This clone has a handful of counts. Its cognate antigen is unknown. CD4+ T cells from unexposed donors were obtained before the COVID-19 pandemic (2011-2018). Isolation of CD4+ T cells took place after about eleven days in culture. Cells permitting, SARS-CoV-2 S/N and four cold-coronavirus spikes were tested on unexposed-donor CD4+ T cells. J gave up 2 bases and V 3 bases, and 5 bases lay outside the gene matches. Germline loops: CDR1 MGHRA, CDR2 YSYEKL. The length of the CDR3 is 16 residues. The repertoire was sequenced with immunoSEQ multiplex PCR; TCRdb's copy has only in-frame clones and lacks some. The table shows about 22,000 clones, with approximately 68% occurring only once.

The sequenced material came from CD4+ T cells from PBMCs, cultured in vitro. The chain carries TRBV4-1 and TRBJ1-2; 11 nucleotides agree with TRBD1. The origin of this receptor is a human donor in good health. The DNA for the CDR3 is TGCGCCAGCAGCCACGCCGGGACAGGGGGGAACTATGGCTACACCTTC. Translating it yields CASSHAGTGGNYGYTF.